One and the same sample provided the 2 T cell receptor beta chains below, sequenced in a study of shared clonotypes between healthy human individuals. Some clones are missing from TCRdb's copy, which holds only in-frame ones; the method was immunoSEQ multiplex PCR. Of about 680,000 clones listed, approximately 79% were seen once; the top ten hold under 2%. The material sequenced was memory CD4+ T cells sorted from blood. Noted subset: CD45RA-negative fraction. The receptors originated from a woman younger than 45 in good health.

Comment on this clone: This same CDR3 is encoded by further DNA sequences in the sample. The genes are TRBV18 and TRBJ1-1, with 7 bases that match TRBD1. This CDR3 spans 14 amino acids. V dropped 4 bases and J dropped 2; count of bases not matched to a gene: 4. The germline gives CDR1 KGHSH, CDR2 LQKENI. The CDR3 coding sequence is TGTGCCAGCTCACAGGGGGCGGGAAACACTGAAGCTTTCTTT. As protein: CASSQGAGNTEAFF.

The chain uses TRBV6-1 and TRBJ1-3, with D possibly TRBD1 on 6 matching bases. Trimming took 3 bases from V and 10 from J, leaving 13 bases between them. Looked up from germline, CDR1 is MNHNS and CDR2 is SASEGT. This CDR3 contains 13 residues. CDR3 sequence: CASSDLGASTIYF. The CDR3 region has the DNA TGTGCCAGCAGTGATTTGGGGGCGAGTACCATATATTTT.